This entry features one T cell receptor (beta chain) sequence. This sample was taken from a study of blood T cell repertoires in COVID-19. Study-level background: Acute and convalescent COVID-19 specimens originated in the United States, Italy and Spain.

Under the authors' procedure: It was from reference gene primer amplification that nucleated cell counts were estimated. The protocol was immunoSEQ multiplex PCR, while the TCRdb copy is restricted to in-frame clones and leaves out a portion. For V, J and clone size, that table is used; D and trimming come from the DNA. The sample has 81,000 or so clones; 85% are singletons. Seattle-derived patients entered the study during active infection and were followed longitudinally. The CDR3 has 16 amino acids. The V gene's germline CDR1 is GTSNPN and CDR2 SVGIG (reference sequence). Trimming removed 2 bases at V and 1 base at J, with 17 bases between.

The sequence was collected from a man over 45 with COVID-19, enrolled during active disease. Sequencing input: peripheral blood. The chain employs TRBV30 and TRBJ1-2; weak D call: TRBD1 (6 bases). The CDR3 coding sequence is TGTGCCTGGAGTCCGTTCGAGGGGGTCCTTAACTATGGCTACACCTTC. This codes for CAWSPFEGVLNYGYTF.